The 17 T cell receptor beta chains presented below share a single source sample, sequenced in a study of blood T cell repertoires in COVID-19. Repertoires were generated with immunoSEQ multiplex PCR, while TCRdb's copy carries only in-frame clones and drops some. This table holds approximately 240,000 clones, 86% found once. Sequenced material: PBMCs or T cells enriched from blood (not recorded which). The receptors come from a woman between 45 and 65 years old in a cohort exposed to, infected with or recovered from COVID-19 (not recorded which).

V is TRBV7-2 and J is TRBJ2-7; TRBD2 is a possible D gene (6 bases). The CDR3 is 15 amino acids. Deletions cut 4 bases from V and 2 bases from J, with 15 bases between. Germline V CDR1 and CDR2: SGHTA, FQGNSA. CDR3 residues: CASSSYTGGAYEQYF. The CDR3 region has the DNA TGTGCCAGCAGCTCATACACCGGCGGGGCCTACGAGCAGTACTTC.

The rearrangement links TRBV23-1 to TRBJ2-7; 7 nucleotides align to TRBD2. TRBV23-1 is recorded as an ORF, its role being uncertain. The V segment lost 1 base and the J segment 3 bases; nucleotides outside the gene matches: 18. The CDR3 is made up of 19 amino acids. The CDR3: CASSQCTRVLGGKVYEQYF. CDR3 DNA: TGCGCCAGCAGTCAATGTACTCGGGTATTGGGAGGGAAGGTCTACGAGCAGTACTTC.

The genes are TRBV5-6 and TRBJ2-2, with 7 bases fitting TRBD1. The germline gives CDR1 SGHDT, CDR2 YYEEEE. With 0 bases clipped from V and 7 bases from J, the junction kept 12 bases outside the gene matches. This CDR3 has 17 amino acids. The CDR3, as DNA: TGTGCCAGCAGCTTGGAGCCCACAGGGGCGAGCGGCGGGGAGCTGTTTTTT. Amino acid sequence: CASSLEPTGASGGELFF.

This clone was seen only once. The genes are TRBV7-2 and TRBJ2-1, with TRBD2 matching over 13 bases. The J segment lost 3 bases and the V segment lost 5 bases, leaving 7 bases of the junction unmatched. Germline assignment: CDR1 SGHTA and CDR2 FQGNSA. CDR3 length: 17 residues. The DNA for the CDR3 is TGTGCCAGCAGCCTTACTAGCGGGGGGGGTTACTACAATGAGCAGTTCTTC. This sequence encodes CASSLTSGGGYYNEQFF.

The chain is built from TRBV12-2 and TRBJ1-5; TRBD1, as called in the table, went unchecked against the DNA. TRBV12-2 is designated a pseudogene. The CDR3 extends over 16 amino acids. The CDR3 loop is CARERTGADSNQPQHF. The CDR3 DNA sequence: TGTGCAAGAGAGCGGACAGGGGCTGATAGCAATCAGCCCCAGCATTTT.

V usage is TRBV5-1 and J usage is TRBJ2-2; 7 bases match TRBD1. Germline CDR1 and CDR2: SGHRS and YFSETQ. The CDR3 totals 14 residues. V shed 2 bases, J shed 5 bases, and the junction held 3 bases outside the gene matches. This CDR3 reads CASSLRTGTGELFF. The CDR3 coding sequence is TGCGCCAGCAGCTTAAGGACAGGAACCGGGGAGCTGTTTTTT.

CDR3 sequence reads: CASSPGTETEAFF. The CDR3 DNA reads as TGTGCCAGCAGTCCTGGGACAGAAACTGAAGCTTTCTTT. The chain joins TRBV27 to TRBJ1-1, with 7 bases matching TRBD1. Germline CDR1 is MNHEY and CDR2 is SMNVEV (reference sequence). V gave up 5 bases and J gave up 5 bases; unmatched junction bases: 5. This CDR3 comprises 13 residues.

The chain uses TRBV6-5 and TRBJ1-6, with D maybe TRBD1 (6 bases). Germline V gene sequence: CDR1 MNHEY, CDR2 SVGAGI. The CDR3 runs 14 residues. V was shortened by 8 bases and J by 12 bases, with 20 bases between the two germline ends. CDR3 DNA: TGTGCCAGCCAGATTGGGGGCTGGGGGTTACCCCTCCACTTT. Amino acid sequence: CASQIGGWGLPLHF.

The V and J genes are TRBV5-5 and TRBJ2-7; the D gene is possibly TRBD2 (6 bases). The V end was cut by 4 bases, the J end by 5 bases, with 19 bases between. The CDR3 consists of 15 residues. Germline loops: CDR1 SGHKS, CDR2 YYEKEE (reference sequence). In DNA, the CDR3 is TGTGCCAGCAGCCGGGACCAAGGGAGGTTCAACGAGCAGTACTTC. It is translated as CASSRDQGRFNEQYF.

A remark on this clone: The germline gene is not matched at one end of the junction; a read error may be the cause. The chain couples TRBV7-7 to TRBJ2-3; 8 bases line up with TRBD1. Germline values: CDR1 SSHAT, CDR2 FNYEAQ (reference sequence). This CDR3 contains 16 residues. CDR3 sequence reads: CASSLGVTGAWDTQYF. The CDR3 DNA reads TGTGCTAGCAGCTTAGGTGTGACAGGGGCGTGGGATACGCAGTATTTT.

V and J are TRBV9 and TRBJ2-7; D gene unclear. CDR1 SGDLS and CDR2 YYNGEE come from the germline V gene. V was clipped by 0 bases and J by 7 bases, with 14 bases between them. The CDR3 length is 14 residues. CDR3 residues: CASSVDPATEEQYF. The CDR3 DNA reads as TGTGCCAGCAGCGTAGATCCAGCGACGGAGGAGCAGTACTTC.

The chain has TRBV7-2 and TRBJ1-3; D possibly corresponds to TRBD1 (5 bases). Germline assignment: CDR1 SGHTA and CDR2 FQGNSA. The V gene lost 1 base and the J gene lost 2 bases, with 9 bases spanning the gap. This CDR3 has 15 amino acids. This chain's CDR3 is CASSLVGGPGNTIYF. CDR3 DNA sequence: TGTGCCAGCAGCTTAGTGGGGGGTCCTGGAAACACCATATATTTT.

This clone has only one observation. The V and J genes are TRBV19 and TRBJ1-5; no firm D call. Per germline, CDR1 LNHDA and CDR2 SQIVND (reference sequence). V gave up 3 bases and J gave up 5 bases, with 14 bases separating them. CDR3 length equals 15 residues. The CDR3 sequence is CASSIAPNRDQPQHF. In DNA form, the CDR3 reads TGTGCCAGTAGTATCGCACCCAACCGGGATCAGCCCCAGCATTTT.

This chain connects TRBV27 to TRBJ1-2, with 7 positions matching TRBD1. With 1 base clipped from V and 2 bases from J, the junction kept 13 bases outside the gene matches. CDR1 and CDR2 from the germline V gene are MNHEY and SMNVEV (reference sequence). This CDR3 has 18 amino acids. The CDR3 region is CASSLFISGETGNYGYTF. CDR3 sequence (DNA): TGTGCCAGCAGTTTATTCATTTCCGGTGAGACAGGGAACTATGGCTACACCTTC.

The CDR3 sequence: CASSYGTGIGYTF. The CDR3, as DNA: TGTGCCAGCAGCTACGGGACAGGGATTGGCTACACCTTC. The chain is built from TRBV7-8 and TRBJ1-2, with 9 positions matching TRBD1. V trimming: 4 bases; J trimming: 7 bases; junction bases outside the gene matches: 4. Per the germline V gene, CDR1 is SGHVS and CDR2 is FQNEAQ. There are 13 residues in the CDR3.

The genes are TRBV7-2 and TRBJ2-1; 8 bases align to TRBD2. Germline CDR1 reads SGHTA; CDR2 reads FQGNSA. This CDR3 comprises 16 residues. The V segment lost 4 bases and the J segment 8 bases; nucleotides outside the gene matches: 13. CDR3 residues: CASSSRSGGRVHEQFF. The CDR3, as DNA: TGTGCCAGCAGCTCCCGGTCGGGGGGGCGGGTTCATGAGCAGTTCTTC.

The chain carries TRBV9 and TRBJ1-4; a possible D gene is TRBD1 (5 bases). CDR3 length: 15 residues. Trimming cost V 0 bases and J 6 bases, with 12 bases left between them. Germline V gene data show CDR1 as SGDLS and CDR2 as YYNGEE. The CDR3 DNA sequence: TGTGCCAGCAGCGTAGGTACAGGATATGATGAAAAACTGTTTTTT. Translated, it gives CASSVGTGYDEKLFF. Combining the CDR3 with reference TRBV9 and TRBJ1-4 gives the whole variable domain DSGVTQTPKHLITATGQRVTLRCSPRSGDLSVYWYQQSLDQGLQFLIQYYNGEERAKGNILERFSAQQFPDLHSELNLSSLELGDSALYFCASSVGTGYDEKLFFGSGTQLSVL.